The next 27 T cell receptor beta chains were all read from a single sample in a study of cytomegalovirus exposure and HLA in healthy donors. The study ran its PCR with 60 Vbeta and 13 Jbeta primers. The protocol was immunoSEQ multiplex PCR, while the TCRdb copy is restricted to in-frame clones and leaves out a portion. The sample lists about 90,000 clones; roughly 78% were seen once. Sequenced: PBMCs. The receptors shown here come from a woman aged 40-49 years in good health and CMV-seropositive.

The J gene is TRBJ2-3, the V gene TRBV7-2, with 7 positions matching TRBD2. The CDR3 is 16 residues long. V shed 1 base, J shed 6 bases, and the junction held 10 bases outside the gene matches. Germline V CDR1 and CDR2: SGHTA, FQGNSA. The CDR3 reads CASSLGSSGLWDTQYF. Here the CDR3 DNA reads TGTGCCAGCAGCTTAGGTTCTAGCGGCCTGTGGGATACGCAGTATTTT.

This chain connects TRBV11-3 to TRBJ2-7, with D uncertain. CDR1 is SGHNT and CDR2 is YENEEA in the germline V gene. There are 11 residues in the CDR3. V was cut by 7 bases and J by 3 bases, with 7 bases left in between. This CDR3 is CASTRGYEQYF. CDR3 in DNA: TGTGCCAGCACCCGCGGCTACGAGCAGTACTTC.

The J gene is TRBJ1-2, the V gene TRBV28, with D perhaps TRBD1 (5 bases). V lost 7 bases, J lost 2 bases, and 14 bases lay in between. CDR1 MDHEN and CDR2 SYDVKM come from the germline V gene. There are 14 residues in the CDR3. CDR3 region: CASITYSGNYGYTF. CDR3 bases: TGTGCCAGCATCACTTATTCAGGGAACTATGGCTACACCTTC.

The rearrangement uses TRBV4-1 and TRBJ2-3; 11 bases match TRBD1. The trim removed 5 bases at V and 10 bases at J, leaving 11 bases unmatched. The CDR3 runs to 15 residues. Per the germline V gene, CDR1 is MGHRA and CDR2 is YSYEKL. CDR3 DNA sequence: TGCGCCAGCAGCAAAATACCGCCGGGACAGGGGGCGCAGTATTTT. Encoded protein: CASSKIPPGQGAQYF.

The rearrangement links TRBV29-1 to TRBJ1-4; TRBD1 might be the D (5 bases). V lost 7 bases and J 8 bases, leaving 11 bases between the germline ends. Germline values: CDR1 SQVTM, CDR2 ANQGSEA. The CDR3 is made up of 11 amino acids. The CDR3: CSAGRAEKLFF. For the CDR3, the DNA is TGCAGCGCTGGCAGGGCAGAAAAACTGTTTTTT.

The chain employs TRBV30 and TRBJ2-3; no clear D. Germline lookup yields CDR1 GTSNPN and CDR2 SVGIG (reference sequence). V was trimmed by 0 bases and J by 0 bases, leaving 7 bases between them. This CDR3 is built from 14 residues. CDR3 in amino acids: CAWSVHPSTDTQYF. The CDR3, as DNA: TGTGCCTGGAGTGTACACCCTAGCACAGATACGCAGTATTTT.

The chain carries TRBV2 and TRBJ2-7; TRBD1 matches at 8 bases. The J segment lost 5 bases and the V segment lost 6 bases, leaving 12 bases of the junction unmatched. Germline CDR1 and CDR2: SNHLY and FYNNEI. The CDR3 spans 15 residues. The CDR3: CASRRNVQGDNEQYF. CDR3 sequence (DNA): TGTGCCAGCAGGCGTAACGTACAGGGGGACAACGAGCAGTACTTC.

This clone was detected only once. The rearrangement links TRBV7-2 to TRBJ1-1, with D maybe TRBD1 (5 bases). The CDR3 length is 17 residues. Trimming stripped 5 bases from V and 1 base from J, with 20 bases between. The germline V gene encodes CDR1 SGHTA and CDR2 FQGNSA. The CDR3 spells CASSRGIGGGKNTEAFF. CDR3 bases: TGTGCCAGCAGCCGGGGTATCGGGGGGGGGAAGAACACTGAAGCTTTCTTT.

A few counts support this clone. This chain connects TRBV5-6 to TRBJ2-3; 9 bases map to TRBD2. Trimming took 0 bases from V and 5 from J; bases not matched to a gene: 7. This CDR3 contains 16 residues. Per the germline V gene, CDR1 is SGHDT and CDR2 is YYEEEE. The CDR3 sequence is CASSLAGGLAKDTQYF. In DNA form, the CDR3 reads TGTGCCAGCAGCTTGGCGGGCGGACTAGCGAAAGATACGCAGTATTTT. The full variable domain, completed using reference TRBV5-6 and TRBJ2-3, is DAGVTQSPTHLIKTRGQQVTLRCSPKSGHDTVSWYQQALGQGPQFIFQYYEEEERQRGNFPDRFSGHQFPNYSSELNVNALLLGDSALYLCASSLAGGLAKDTQYFGPGTRLTVL.

The chain uses TRBV18 and TRBJ2-3, with 8 bases identical to TRBD2. Looked up from germline, CDR1 is KGHSH and CDR2 is LQKENI. Trimming took 4 bases from V and 2 from J; bases not matched to a gene: 5. This CDR3 comprises 15 residues. In nucleotides, the CDR3 is TGTGCCAGCTCACTCACTAGCGGTGTCACAGATACGCAGTATTTT. This codes for CASSLTSGVTDTQYF.

This rearrangement joins TRBV6-6 to TRBJ2-1; TRBD2 might be the D (5 bases). Germline V CDR1 and CDR2: MNHNY, SVGAGI (reference sequence). V shed 5 bases and J shed 6 bases, with 11 bases lying between them. The CDR3 extends over 13 amino acids. Here the CDR3 DNA reads TGTGCCAGCAGTGCCTCTAGCCGCAATGAGCAGTTCTTC. Encoded protein: CASSASSRNEQFF.

V is TRBV28 and J is TRBJ1-2; a possible D gene is TRBD1 (5 bases). The germline V and J ends were trimmed by 8 bases and 1 base, with 14 bases remaining between them. CDR3 size: 14 residues. Germline loops: CDR1 MDHEN, CDR2 SYDVKM. This CDR3 is CASCLGGGNYGYTF. The DNA of the CDR3 is TGTGCCAGCTGCCTGGGGGGTGGTAACTATGGCTACACCTTC.

The J gene is TRBJ2-5, the V gene TRBV28; weak D call: TRBD2 (6 bases). This CDR3 has 16 residues. Germline CDR1 reads MDHEN; CDR2 reads SYDVKM. The germline V and J ends were trimmed by 6 bases and 5 bases, with 22 bases remaining between them. This chain's CDR3 is CASRAPQERRGETQYF. The CDR3 DNA follows: TGTGCCAGCAGAGCCCCCCAGGAGCGCCGGGGGGAGACCCAGTACTTC.

This chain joins TRBV7-2 and TRBJ1-2; 7 bases are a match to TRBD1. The V gene end was trimmed by 5 bases and the J gene end by 3 bases; junction bases not matched to a gene: 0. This CDR3 comprises 12 residues. CDR1 SGHTA and CDR2 FQGNSA come from the germline V gene. CDR3 loop: CASSTGDYGYTF. The CDR3 DNA reads as TGTGCCAGCAGCACAGGGGACTATGGCTACACCTTC.

The V gene is TRBV7-3, the J gene TRBJ2-2, with 10 bases identical to TRBD2. CDR3 length: 16 amino acids. V shed 5 bases, J shed 1 base, and the junction held 4 bases outside the gene matches. Germline CDR1 is SGHTA and CDR2 is FQGTGA. The CDR3 DNA follows: TGTGCCAGCAGCGCCACTAGCGGGAAGAACACCGGGGAGCTGTTTTTT. The encoded protein is CASSATSGKNTGELFF.

This clone was picked up a small number of times. This chain uses TRBV7-6 with TRBJ2-7, with D possibly being TRBD1 (6 bases). Germline V gives CDR1 SGHVS, CDR2 FNYEAQ. The V and J ends lost 1 base and 3 bases respectively, with 10 bases between them. CDR3 length: 14 residues. The CDR3 spells CASSLEEQGYEQYF. As DNA, the CDR3 is TGTGCCAGCAGCTTAGAGGAACAGGGCTACGAGCAGTACTTC.

This clone appeared a few times. This rearrangement joins TRBV19 to TRBJ1-5; D may be TRBD1 (6 bases). This CDR3 region has 13 residues. CDR1 and CDR2 from the germline V gene are LNHDA and SQIVND (reference sequence). Between the trimmed V and J ends, which lost 6 bases and 6 bases, there was a span of 12 bases. The CDR3 nucleotides read TGTGCCAGTAGCCCGGACAGAGTTCAGCCCCAGCATTTT. This translates into CASSPDRVQPQHF.

This rearrangement joins TRBV11-3 to TRBJ1-1; no firm D call. Looked up from germline, CDR1 is SGHNT and CDR2 is YENEEA. Trimming shortened V by 5 bases and J by 4 bases, and 23 bases separated the two germline ends. The CDR3 runs to 17 residues. In DNA form, the CDR3 reads TGTGCCAGCAGCCCAGTCTGGGGAGAAGCGAGTTCCACTGAAGCTTTCTTT. This codes for CASSPVWGEASSTEAFF.

This chain links TRBV19 with TRBJ2-6; D unclear. The V gene lost 2 bases and the J gene lost 6 bases, with 14 bases spanning the gap. This CDR3 is built from 16 residues. CDR1 is LNHDA and CDR2 is SQIVND in the germline V gene (reference sequence). The CDR3 reads CASSIWSPQLANVLTF. The CDR3 DNA is TGTGCCAGTAGTATATGGAGTCCCCAGTTGGCCAACGTCCTGACTTTC. The full variable domain, in which reference TRBV19 and TRBJ2-6 provide the parts outside the CDR3, is DGGITQSPKYLFRKEGQNVTLSCEQNLNHDAMYWYRQDPGQGLRLIYYSQIVNDFQKGDIAEGYSVSREKKESFPLTVTSAQKNPTAFYLCASSIWSPQLANVLTFGAGSRLTVL.

A note on this clone: The sample contains more than one DNA sequence encoding this CDR3. The chain uses TRBV2 and TRBJ2-5, with a possible D match to TRBD1 (6 bases). The germline V gene has CDR1 SNHLY and CDR2 FYNNEI. This CDR3 contains 15 residues. V was clipped by 7 bases and J by 4 bases, with 19 bases between them. The CDR3 region has the DNA TGTGCCAGCATTGCTGGAGGAAGAGGGGGAGAGACCCAGTACTTC. Protein: CASIAGGRGGETQYF.

J is TRBJ1-2 and V is TRBV12-5; 8 positions agree with TRBD1. Germline trimming cut 4 bases from V and 8 bases from J; bases unmatched to any gene: 18. The CDR3 length is 17 residues. Germline V gene lookup returns CDR1 LGHNT and CDR2 FRNRAP. The CDR3 bases are TGTGCTAGTGGTTCCCCTCTGGACAGGGCCTATCTTGGGGGCTACACCTTC. Translation: CASGSPLDRAYLGGYTF.

This chain connects TRBV19 to TRBJ2-3; possibly TRBD2 for D (6 bases). CDR3 length: 16 amino acids. V lost 3 bases and J lost 2, with 15 bases in between. Germline V lookup: CDR1 LNHDA, CDR2 SQIVND (reference sequence). In DNA form, the CDR3 reads TGTGCCAGTAGTATCCTGCGGGGATCAGTCACAGATACGCAGTATTTT. Amino acid sequence: CASSILRGSVTDTQYF.

This clone was observed a handful of times. The chain joins TRBV6-5 to TRBJ2-7, with TRBD1 identical over 7 bases. The CDR3 is 13 amino acids. The trim removed 4 bases at V and 3 bases at J, leaving 3 bases unmatched. In germline, CDR1 is MNHEY, CDR2 SVGAGI. The CDR3 region has the DNA TGTGCCAGCAGTTCCCAGGGGGACTACGAGCAGTACTTC. Its translation: CASSSQGDYEQYF.

This clone has just a few counts. The same CDR3 is also encoded by other DNA sequences in this sample. This chain connects TRBV4-2 to TRBJ1-4; D ambiguous. With 1 base removed from V and 1 base from J, the gap between germline ends came to 7 bases. The CDR3 sequence is 15 residues long. Looked up from germline, CDR1 is LGHNA and CDR2 is YNFKEQ. CDR3 coding DNA: TGTGCCAGCAGCCAAGTTGGCCAAACTAATGAAAAACTGTTTTTT. Translated: CASSQVGQTNEKLFF.

The sample holds a few counts of this clone. The chain couples TRBV7-8 to TRBJ2-7; TRBD2 might be the D (5 bases). Germline V gene sequence: CDR1 SGHVS, CDR2 FQNEAQ. The V and J ends lost 4 bases and 7 bases respectively, with 11 bases between them. CDR3 length: 12 residues. CDR3 sequence: CASSSRSGEQYF. CDR3 nucleotides: TGTGCCAGCAGCTCCCGCTCGGGGGAGCAGTACTTC.

The V gene is TRBV18, the J gene TRBJ2-1, with 9 bases lining up with TRBD2. The germline gives CDR1 KGHSH, CDR2 LQKENI. Trimming cost V 3 bases and J 4 bases; bases outside gene matches: 4. This CDR3 has 15 amino acids. Here the CDR3 DNA reads TGTGCCAGCTCACCCGAGACTAGCGGATACAATGAGCAGTTCTTC. Translating gives CASSPETSGYNEQFF.

This sequence joins TRBV18 and TRBJ1-2; D might be TRBD1 (5 bases). This CDR3 comprises 17 residues. Germline CDR1 is KGHSH and CDR2 is LQKENI. Trimming removed 1 base at V and 4 bases at J, with 19 bases between. The CDR3 spells CASSPLDFGGTIYGYTF. The CDR3 DNA is TGTGCCAGCTCACCACTAGATTTTGGGGGGACGATCTATGGCTACACCTTC.